What follows is one T cell receptor beta chain and its context. The protocol was immunoSEQ multiplex PCR, while the TCRdb copy is restricted to in-frame clones and leaves out a portion. This table has roughly 190,000 clones, around 80% appearing once. This specimen belongs to a study of blood T cell repertoires in COVID-19. Overall study: Sites in the United States, Italy and Spain provided acute and convalescent COVID-19 samples. Sources were T cells, B-cell-depleted T cells, or PBMCs; the material itself was cDNA or gDNA.

The ends were cut back, 0 bases at V and 0 bases at J, with 4 bases in the middle. CDR1 SGHDT and CDR2 YYEEEE come from the germline V gene. The CDR3 extends over 14 amino acids. The TCR was taken from a woman aged 45 to 65 with acute COVID-19. The chain carries TRBV5-6 and TRBJ1-3; unclear D gene. The sequenced sample was PBMCs or T cells enriched from blood (not recorded which). The CDR3 region is CASSLDGSGNTIYF. The CDR3, as DNA: TGTGCCAGCAGCTTGGACGGCTCTGGAAACACCATATATTTT.